This TCR beta chain was obtained from a study of blood T cell repertoires in COVID-19. Study in general: The study drew acute and convalescent COVID-19 samples from the United States, Italy and Spain. From T cells, B-cell-depleted T cells, or PBMCs came the material, which was cDNA or gDNA.

Looked up from germline, CDR1 is LNHNV and CDR2 is YYDKDF (reference sequence). The CDR3 length is 14 residues. Unmatched junction bases numbered 6, after V lost 5 bases and J lost 8 bases. Methods used by the authors: Amplification of reference gene primers was used by the study to estimate nucleated cell counts. Profiled with immunoSEQ multiplex PCR; TCRdb holds only in-frame clones, not every one. Clone size and V and J calls were adopted from that table, with D and trimming inferred from the DNA. The sample consists of around 180,000 clones, under 90% of them appearing once. This clonotype originated in a woman older than 75 with active or convalescent COVID-19. Sequencing was performed on peripheral blood. V usage is TRBV15 and J usage is TRBJ1-4; TRBD1 matches at 9 bases. The chain's CDR3 is CATSGGTGHEKLFF. The CDR3 coding sequence is TGTGCCACCAGCGGCGGGACAGGGCACGAAAAACTGTTTTTT.